Below, 25 T cell receptor beta chains from the same sample are listed, as sequenced in a study of T cells in Graves' hyperthyroidism and ophthalmopathy. RNA transcripts served as the template for amplifying TCR beta CDR3 regions. A set of HTBI primers served as the primers for a first-round RT-PCR of the TCR CDR3. MiXCR, applied by TCRdb to the multiplex PCR reads, yields one record per CDR3 protein. The table lists 500,000 to 750,000 distinct CDR3 sequences, around 16% of them singletons. The source material was blood. All receptors derive from a woman aged 25-40 years with Graves' hyperthyroidism.

This clonotype showed up many times. The CDR3 sequence: CASSQVPRETQYF. CDR3 sequence (DNA): TGTGCCAGCAGCCAAGTTCCAAGAGAGACCCAGTACTTC. The chain employs TRBV3-1 and TRBJ2-5; D is unclear. This CDR3 has 13 residues. V was cut by 1 base and J by 4 bases, with 7 bases left in between. Looked up from germline, CDR1 is LGHDT and CDR2 is YNNKEL (reference sequence).

The chain recombines TRBV5-1 with TRBJ2-6; D gene ambiguous. The CDR3 spans 14 residues. In germline, CDR1 is SGHRS, CDR2 YFSETQ. V dropped 9 bases and J dropped 0 bases, with 10 bases sitting between them. In nucleotides, the CDR3 is TGCGCCACCACCCTGGGCTCTGGGGCCAACGTCCTGACTTTC. This translates into CATTLGSGANVLTF. Full variable domain (missing parts from reference TRBV5-1 and TRBJ2-6): KAGVTQTPRYLIKTRGQQVTLSCSPISGHRSVSWYQQTPGQGLQFLFEYFSETQRNKGNFPGRFSGRQFSNSRSEMNVSTLELGDSALYLCATTLGSGANVLTFGAGSRLTVL.

This clonotype has at least ten counts. The rearrangement uses TRBV11-2 and TRBJ2-5; tentative D call: TRBD1 (6 bases). In germline, CDR1 is SGHAT, CDR2 FQNNGV. This CDR3 spans 13 amino acids. V lost 7 bases and J lost 4, with 13 bases in between. The CDR3 protein is CASTPLGGETQYF. CDR3 bases: TGTGCCAGCACCCCTCTAGGGGGAGAGACCCAGTACTTC.

This clonotype appeared a few times. A much more abundant neighbour one base away suggests this may be a read error. This rearrangement joins TRBV30 to TRBJ1-2; tentative D call: TRBD1 (5 bases). The germline V gene has CDR1 GTSNPN and CDR2 SVGIG (reference sequence). The CDR3 extends over 13 amino acids. With 1 base removed from V and 8 bases from J, the gap between germline ends came to 14 bases. CDR3: CAWSGGDQLGYTF. The CDR3 bases are TGTGCCTGGAGTGGAGGGGATCAGTTGGGCTACACCTTC.

The table lists this clonotype with many counts. This rearrangement joins TRBV20-1 to TRBJ2-5; D perhaps matches TRBD2 (6 bases). The CDR3 has 14 amino acids. Germline V gene lookup returns CDR1 DFQATT and CDR2 SNEGSKA (reference sequence). Trimming shortened V by 6 bases and J by 2 bases, and 16 bases separated the two germline ends. DNA of the CDR3: TGCAGTGCGAGGAGGAAGGGGACTCAAGAGACCCAGTACTTC. Translated: CSARRKGTQETQYF.

This clonotype appeared many times. The chain combines TRBV6-1 with TRBJ2-7, with TRBD2 matching over 8 bases. Germline CDR1 reads MNHNS; CDR2 reads SASEGT. Trimming at V came to 5 bases and at J to 6 bases, leaving 12 bases not matched to a gene. The CDR3 extends over 15 amino acids. CDR3 in DNA: TGTGCCAGCAGTTGGGGAGCGGGGGCCCTCGTCGAGCAGTACTTC. Residues: CASSWGAGALVEQYF.

This clonotype was recorded many times. This chain joins TRBV7-9 and TRBJ2-3, with D tentatively TRBD2 (7 bases). The CDR3 has 15 amino acids. The germline CDR1 and CDR2 sequences are SEHNR and FQNEAQ (reference sequence). V gave up 3 bases and J gave up 2 bases, with 12 bases separating them. CDR3 in amino acids: CASSFMAGATDTQYF. CDR3 coding DNA: TGTGCCAGCAGCTTTATGGCGGGGGCCACAGATACGCAGTATTTT.

This clonotype was seen at least ten times. The genes are TRBV28 and TRBJ2-3; the D gene is possibly TRBD1 (6 bases). V was pared by 8 bases and J by 5 bases, with 14 bases between. The CDR3 length is 13 residues. Germline V gives CDR1 MDHEN, CDR2 SYDVKM. The chain's CDR3 is CASATGSVDTQYF. In nucleotides, the CDR3 is TGTGCCAGCGCTACAGGGTCGGTAGATACGCAGTATTTT.

This clonotype was counted a few times. The CDR3 here is CASSFDRSPATNEKLFF. The CDR3 DNA reads as TGTGCCAGCAGTTTCGACAGATCCCCCGCAACTAATGAAAAACTGTTTTTT. The chain recombines TRBV28 with TRBJ1-4, with a tentative D call TRBD1 (5 bases). The germline CDR1 and CDR2 sequences are MDHEN and SYDVKM. With 3 bases removed from V and 0 bases from J, the gap between germline ends came to 14 bases. The CDR3 runs 17 residues.

Note on this clonotype: A read error may produce the germline difference seen at one junction end. The chain employs TRBV7-7 and TRBJ2-2; D not certain. Per germline, CDR1 SSHAT and CDR2 FNYEAQ (reference sequence). This CDR3 comprises 15 residues. The CDR3 DNA is TGTGCTAGCAGCGACAAGAGAATGGGCGCCGGGGAGCTGTTTTTT. This encodes CASSDKRMGAGELFF.

This clonotype was seen at least ten times. This sequence joins TRBV7-4 and TRBJ2-4; 7 bases align to TRBD1. The CDR3 has 16 residues. J gave up 7 bases and V 7 bases, and 16 bases lay outside the gene matches. Germline CDR1 is SGHVT and CDR2 is SQSDAQ. CDR3 coding DNA: TGTGCCAGCAATCCATGGTTGAGAGGGGGCGAGAACATTCAGTACTTC. It yields the protein CASNPWLRGGENIQYF.

In this sample, this clonotype turned up many times. The J gene is TRBJ1-1, the V gene TRBV27, with unresolved D. V shed 4 bases and J shed 7 bases, with 19 bases lying between them. The CDR3 is made up of 15 amino acids. Germline lookup yields CDR1 MNHEY and CDR2 SMNVEV (reference sequence). Written as DNA, the CDR3 is TGTGCCAGCAGTTCCCTGCGGACGGCAGCCTATGAAGCTTTCTTT. It codes for CASSSLRTAAYEAFF.

The table lists this clonotype with a count of one. The chain recombines TRBV9 with TRBJ2-1, with 12 bases fitting TRBD2. The CDR3 runs to 15 residues. In germline, CDR1 is SGDLS, CDR2 YYNGEE. J lost 6 bases, V lost 4 bases, and 5 bases had no gene match. The CDR3 is CASSPTSGSSNEQFF. The CDR3 DNA is TGTGCCAGCAGCCCGACTAGCGGGAGCAGCAATGAGCAGTTCTTC. Together with reference TRBV9 and TRBJ2-1, the CDR3 gives the full variable domain: DSGVTQTPKHLITATGQRVTLRCSPRSGDLSVYWYQQSLDQGLQFLIQYYNGEERAKGNILERFSAQQFPDLHSELNLSSLELGDSALYFCASSPTSGSSNEQFFGPGTRLTVL.

This clonotype has ten or more counts. The CDR3 here is CSARGAGGFYGYTF. The CDR3 DNA sequence: TGCAGTGCTAGGGGGGCAGGGGGCTTTTATGGCTACACCTTC. The chain links TRBV20-1 to TRBJ1-2; 8 positions match TRBD1. The CDR3 is 14 residues long. In germline, CDR1 is DFQATT, CDR2 SNEGSKA (reference sequence). Trimming took 3 bases from V and 5 from J; bases not matched to a gene: 8.

The chain links TRBV27 to TRBJ2-6; a weak D match, TRBD1 (6 bases). V lost 3 bases, J lost 0 bases, and 15 bases lay in between. The CDR3 is made up of 18 amino acids. Germline V gene lookup returns CDR1 MNHEY and CDR2 SMNVEV (reference sequence). The DNA for the CDR3 is TGTGCCAGCAGTTTTTTAGCAGGGGAACGCTCTGGGGCCAACGTCCTGACTTTC. Protein sequence: CASSFLAGERSGANVLTF.

Concerning this clonotype itself: One junction end disagrees with the germline gene, perhaps due to a read error. This CDR3 reads CASSRGGGTSADTQYF. Here the CDR3 DNA reads TGTGCCAGCAGCCGAGGGGGGGGAACGTCGGCGGATACGCAGTATTTT. The chain has TRBV5-1 and TRBJ2-3; D may be TRBD2 (7 bases). Germline CDR1 and CDR2: SGHRS and YFSETQ. The CDR3 has 16 residues. Combining the CDR3 with reference TRBV5-1 and TRBJ2-3 gives the whole variable domain KAGVTQTPRYLIKTRGQQVTLSCSPISGHRSVSWYQQTPGQGLQFLFEYFSETQRNKGNFPGRFSGRQFSNSRSEMNVSTLELGDSALYLCASSRGGGTSADTQYFGPGTRLTVL.

This clonotype showed up just a few times. V and J are TRBV10-2 and TRBJ1-2; 10 bases align to TRBD1. Trimming removed 2 bases from V and 11 bases from J; junction bases left unmatched: 5. The length of the CDR3 is 13 residues. CDR1 is WSHSY, CDR2 SAAADI, per germline. The CDR3 here is CASSETADRGYTF. The CDR3 coding sequence is TGCGCCAGCAGTGAGACCGCGGACAGGGGGTACACCTTC.

This clonotype was recorded many times. The rearrangement joins TRBV11-2 to TRBJ2-7, with 10 bases matching TRBD2. The CDR3 totals 17 residues. Unmatched junction bases numbered 16, after V lost 5 bases and J lost 6 bases. From germline, CDR1 is SGHAT and CDR2 FQNNGV. For the CDR3, the DNA is TGTGCCAGCAGCCACTCTGGCCTAGCGGGAGCAGGGAGCGAGCAGTACTTC. It specifies CASSHSGLAGAGSEQYF.

The rearrangement joins TRBV3-1 to TRBJ2-7; D could derive from TRBD1 or TRBD2 (5 bases each). V gave up 3 bases and J gave up 4 bases, with 13 bases separating them. The CDR3 covers 14 residues. CDR1 is LGHDT, CDR2 YNNKEL, per germline (reference sequence). CDR3: CASSQDGAGYEQYF. In DNA form, the CDR3 reads TGTGCCAGCAGCCAGGACGGGGCTGGATACGAGCAGTACTTC.

J is TRBJ2-2 and V is TRBV12-3 or TRBV12-4; tentative D call: TRBD2 (5 bases). The CDR3 totals 15 residues. V was clipped by 6 bases and J by 0 bases, with 11 bases between them. For the CDR3, the DNA is TGTGCCAGCAGCCTAGCCCCGCCGAACACCGGGGAGCTGTTTTTT. Protein sequence: CASSLAPPNTGELFF.

This clonotype has only a few counts. A much bigger clone sits one base away, suggesting this may be a read error. The chain is built from TRBV30 and TRBJ2-1; D is ambiguous. Germline V gene lookup returns CDR1 GTSNPN and CDR2 SVGIG (reference sequence). V shed 1 base and J shed 7 bases, with 5 bases lying between them. CDR3 size: 11 residues. The CDR3 DNA sequence: TGTGCCTGGAGTGACCCTAATGAGCAGTTCTTC. Translating gives CAWSDPNEQFF.

This clonotype was recorded at least ten times. V and J are TRBV12-3 or TRBV12-4 and TRBJ1-5, with 7 bases fitting TRBD1. CDR3 size: 14 residues. V shed 2 bases, J shed 7 bases, and the junction held 5 bases outside the gene matches. In DNA form, the CDR3 reads TGTGCCAGCAGTTTAAAGGGGGCAGGGCAGCCCCAGCATTTT. This encodes CASSLKGAGQPQHF.

The chain employs TRBV7-9 and TRBJ1-2; TRBD1 matches at 8 bases. Germline assignment: CDR1 SEHNR and CDR2 FQNEAQ (reference sequence). V gave up 2 bases and J gave up 6 bases; unmatched junction bases: 5. This CDR3 region has 14 residues. CDR3 nucleotides: TGTGCCAGCAGCTTAACGACAGGGGATGATGGCTACACCTTC. Translated: CASSLTTGDDGYTF.

This clonotype was seen a handful of times. The chain links TRBV4-1 to TRBJ2-7; no clear D gene. The CDR3 spans 14 residues. V was pared by 1 base and J by 2 bases, with 9 bases between. Germline V gene data show CDR1 as MGHRA and CDR2 as YSYEKL. The chain's CDR3 is CASSQVSSTYEQYF. The CDR3 DNA is TGCGCCAGCAGCCAAGTGAGTAGTACCTACGAGCAGTACTTC.

On this clonotype: A much larger clone differs from this one at a single base, so this may be a read error. The chain uses TRBV29-1 and TRBJ2-1, with 9 bases matching TRBD1. The CDR3 is 16 amino acids. Germline values: CDR1 SQVTM, CDR2 ANQGSEA. CDR3 sequence: CSLEDSDRGPYNEQFF. The DNA for the CDR3 is TGCAGCCTTGAAGATTCGGACAGGGGACCTTACAATGAGCAGTTCTTC.